There are many counts of the clone carrying this TCR beta chain. Antigen: not known. This sample is part of a study of response to subunit inactivated influenza vaccine. General observations from the study: Few new T cells, the authors suggested, are recruited by each seasonal influenza vaccination.

From germline, CDR1 is GTSNPN and CDR2 SVGIG (reference sequence). This CDR3 has 14 amino acids. Between the trimmed V and J ends, which lost 0 bases and 6 bases, there was a span of 14 bases. TCRdb reprocessed the RT-PCR reads via MiXCR and lists one record per CDR3 protein. This sample yields about 700,000 distinct CDR3 sequences, of which less than 15% are seen a single time; less than 8.5% belongs to the top ten. J is TRBJ1-2 and V is TRBV30, with a tentative D call TRBD1 (5 bases). The clonotype was recovered from a man in his fifties or sixties who received an inactivated influenza vaccine. This specimen consisted of PBMCs from blood, obtained around 15 days before vaccination. The CDR3 spells CAWSVPGRVNGYTF. CDR3 DNA sequence: TGTGCCTGGAGTGTACCCGGCAGGGTTAATGGCTACACCTTC.